This TCR beta chain came from a study of blood T cell repertoires in COVID-19. Generated by immunoSEQ multiplex PCR, the TCRdb table keeps only in-frame clones and is missing some. The data show some 300,000 clones, approximately 88% seen once. This CDR3 has 16 residues. Unmatched junction bases numbered 1, after V lost 1 base and J lost 0 bases. Per the germline V gene, CDR1 is SGHKS and CDR2 is YYEKEE (reference sequence). The sequenced sample consisted of PBMCs or T cells enriched from blood (not recorded which). The receptor comes from a woman between 40 and 50 years old who had recovered from COVID-19. This rearrangement joins TRBV5-5 to TRBJ2-2; 9 bases are a match to TRBD1. The CDR3 reads CASSLRTGANTGELFF. For the CDR3, the DNA is TGTGCCAGCAGCTTGAGGACAGGGGCGAACACCGGGGAGCTGTTTTTT.